One sample yielded the 10 T cell receptor beta chains listed below, sequenced in a study of control samples from healthy donors and cancer patients. Produced via immunoSEQ multiplex PCR; TCRdb's table is partial and in-frame only. The sample includes under 50,000 clones, about 87% of them seen just once. Input material: PBMCs. Receptor source: a woman aged 60-75 years with lung cancer.

The J gene is TRBJ1-1, the V gene TRBV5-1; maybe TRBD1 (5 bases). Germline values: CDR1 SGHRS, CDR2 YFSETQ. The CDR3 has 14 amino acids. V dropped 3 bases and J dropped 6 bases, with 15 bases sitting between them. CDR3 amino acids: CASSSGPSGPEAFF. The CDR3 coding sequence is TGCGCCAGCAGCTCGGGACCATCAGGCCCTGAAGCTTTCTTT.

This sequence joins TRBV24-1 and TRBJ2-1, with 10 bases that match TRBD1. J was trimmed by 6 bases and V by 1 base; bases with no gene match: 5. Looked up from germline, CDR1 is KGHDR and CDR2 is SFDVKD. The length of the CDR3 is 16 residues. The CDR3 sequence is CATSDFGTGVVNEQFF. CDR3 DNA sequence: TGTGCCACCAGTGATTTCGGGACAGGGGTAGTCAATGAGCAGTTCTTC.

The V gene is TRBV21-1, the J gene TRBJ2-7; the table calls TRBD2, which could not be checked here. TRBV21-1 is flagged as a pseudogene. This CDR3 has 16 residues. The CDR3 DNA reads TGTGCCAGCAGCCGAGTTTTACTAGCGGGGGTCTACGAGCAGTACTTC. Its protein is CASSRVLLAGVYEQYF.

The chain has TRBV27 and TRBJ1-3; a possible D gene is TRBD1 (5 bases). CDR3 length: 22 residues. CDR1 and CDR2 from the germline V gene are MNHEY and SMNVEV (reference sequence). V was shortened by 3 bases and J by 1 base, with 31 bases between the two germline ends. CDR3 DNA: TGTGCCAGCAGTTTCCCAATTCCCCCCCCCGGGGGAAACTTCCCGTCTGGAAACACCATATATTTT. Translation: CASSFPIPPPGGNFPSGNTIYF.

The rearrangement joins TRBV2 to TRBJ2-7; the match to TRBD2 covers 7 bases. After removal of 2 bases from V and 0 bases from J, the junction contained 4 bases not matched to a gene. This CDR3 has 15 residues. Germline V gene sequence: CDR1 SNHLY, CDR2 FYNNEI. This CDR3 reads CASSERGGSSYEQYF. Written as DNA, the CDR3 is TGTGCCAGCAGTGAAAGGGGCGGGAGCTCCTACGAGCAGTACTTC.

J is TRBJ2-7 and V is TRBV4-1; no reliable D call. V was trimmed by 1 base and J by 0 bases, leaving 10 bases between them. The CDR3 runs 15 residues. Germline V gene lookup returns CDR1 MGHRA and CDR2 YSYEKL. The CDR3 bases are TGCGCCAGCAGCCAAGTGTCTTCTAGCTCCTACGAGCAGTACTTC. Protein: CASSQVSSSSYEQYF.

The V and J genes are TRBV4-1 and TRBJ1-3; 7 bases are a match to TRBD1. CDR1 MGHRA and CDR2 YSYEKL come from the germline V gene. The CDR3 has 13 amino acids. Trimming took 1 base from V and 11 from J; bases not matched to a gene: 5. The CDR3 nucleotides are TGCGCCAGCAGCCAAGTGACAGGGAATGCCATATATTTT. Protein product: CASSQVTGNAIYF.

V gene TRBV28 combines with J gene TRBJ2-1; D unresolved. V gave up 5 bases and J gave up 5 bases, with 13 bases separating them. This CDR3 has 14 amino acids. The germline V gene has CDR1 MDHEN and CDR2 SYDVKM. The CDR3 sequence: CASSPPLGDNEQFF. CDR3 sequence (DNA): TGTGCCAGCAGTCCTCCTCTAGGAGACAATGAGCAGTTCTTC. The full variable domain, with the rest looked up from reference TRBV28 and TRBJ2-1, is DVKVTQSSRYLVKRTGEKVFLECVQDMDHENMFWYRQDPGLGLRLIYFSYDVKMKEKGDIPEGYSVSREKKERFSLILESASTNQTSMYLCASSPPLGDNEQFFGPGTRLTVL.

The rearrangement joins TRBV24-1 to TRBJ2-2; 7 positions agree with TRBD2. Germline assignment: CDR1 KGHDR and CDR2 SFDVKD. The CDR3 covers 14 residues. The ends lost 5 bases at V and 9 bases at J; junction bases unmatched: 8. The CDR3 nucleotides are TGTGCCACCAGTGTGGCTAGCGGCCACCGGGAGCTGTTTTTT. Protein product: CATSVASGHRELFF.

The chain employs TRBV11-2 and TRBJ2-1; D is tentatively TRBD1 or TRBD2 (5 bases each). V shed 8 bases and J shed 4 bases, with 15 bases lying between them. The CDR3 contains 14 residues. Germline V gene data show CDR1 as SGHAT and CDR2 as FQNNGV. CDR3 residues: CASGPGRFYNEQFF. DNA for the CDR3: TGTGCCAGCGGCCCGGGACGGTTTTACAATGAGCAGTTCTTC.